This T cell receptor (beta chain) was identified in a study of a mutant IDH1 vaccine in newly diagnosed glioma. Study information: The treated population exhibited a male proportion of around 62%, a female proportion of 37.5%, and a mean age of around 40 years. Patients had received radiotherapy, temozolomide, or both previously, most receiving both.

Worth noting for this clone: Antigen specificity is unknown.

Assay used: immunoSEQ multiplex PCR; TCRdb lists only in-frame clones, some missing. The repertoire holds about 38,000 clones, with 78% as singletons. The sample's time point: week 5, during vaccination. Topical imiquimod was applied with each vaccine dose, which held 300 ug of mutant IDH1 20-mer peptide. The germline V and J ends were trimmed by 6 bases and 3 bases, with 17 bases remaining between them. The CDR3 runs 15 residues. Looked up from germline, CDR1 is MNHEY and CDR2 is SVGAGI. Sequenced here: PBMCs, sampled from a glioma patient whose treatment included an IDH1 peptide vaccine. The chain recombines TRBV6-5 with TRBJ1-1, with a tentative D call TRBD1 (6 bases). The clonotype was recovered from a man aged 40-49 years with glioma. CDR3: CASSSNRAGDTEAFF. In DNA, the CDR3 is TGTGCCAGCAGCTCAAACAGGGCCGGGGACACTGAAGCTTTCTTT.